Below, 14 T cell receptor beta chains from the same sample are listed, as sequenced in a study of blood T cell repertoires in COVID-19. Repertoires were generated with immunoSEQ multiplex PCR, while TCRdb's copy carries only in-frame clones and drops some. There are 110,000 or so clones in the sample; approximately 90% occur only once, and approximately 4.3% lies in the top ten. The sample was peripheral blood. The receptors shown here come from a woman aged 45-65 years with acute or convalescent COVID-19.

This clone was seen once. This chain joins TRBV12-3 or TRBV12-4 and TRBJ2-5; TRBD2 might be the D (5 bases). This CDR3 is built from 13 residues. V was cut by 4 bases and J by 4 bases, with 10 bases left in between. CDR3 coding DNA: TGTGCCAGCAGTTGGGAGTCGGGAGAGACCCAGTACTTC. Its translation is CASSWESGETQYF.

The chain recombines TRBV2 with TRBJ1-1; unclear D gene. Trimming took off 6 bases at V and 0 bases at J, with 8 bases between the two ends. The germline V gene encodes CDR1 SNHLY and CDR2 FYNNEI. CDR3 length: 13 amino acids. This CDR3 reads CASRFDMNTEAFF. CDR3 in DNA: TGTGCCAGCAGGTTTGACATGAACACTGAAGCTTTCTTT.

The rearrangement links TRBV7-9 to TRBJ1-1, with D tentatively TRBD1 (5 bases). The V end lost 1 base, the J end lost 6 bases, and 6 bases lay between the germline ends. This CDR3 is 12 amino acids long. The germline CDR1 and CDR2 sequences are SEHNR and FQNEAQ (reference sequence). The chain's CDR3 is CASSLVGPEAFF. The CDR3 coding sequence is TGTGCCAGCAGCTTAGTGGGGCCTGAAGCTTTCTTT.

This clone has a handful of counts. The chain carries TRBV4-1 and TRBJ1-6, with no clear D. The CDR3 contains 21 residues. Germline lookup yields CDR1 MGHRA and CDR2 YSYEKL. Deletions cut 1 base from V and 0 bases from J, with 22 bases between. This CDR3 reads CASSQANYLGEISSYNSPLHF. For the CDR3, the DNA is TGCGCCAGCAGCCAAGCCAATTATCTTGGGGAGATAAGCTCCTATAATTCACCCCTCCACTTT.

This clone has just one count. The J gene is TRBJ1-1, the V gene TRBV6-2 or TRBV6-3; 9 bases map to TRBD1. V was pared by 6 bases and J by 4 bases, with 6 bases of the junction left unmatched. CDR3 length equals 14 residues. CDR1 is MNHEY, CDR2 SVGEGT, per germline. CDR3 DNA sequence: TGTGCCAGCAGCGGAACAGGGGGCCCCACTGAAGCTTTCTTT. Translated: CASSGTGGPTEAFF.

The chain uses TRBV7-9 and TRBJ2-7; 10 nucleotides match TRBD1. Per germline, CDR1 SEHNR and CDR2 FQNEAQ (reference sequence). This CDR3 is 16 amino acids long. V was pared by 5 bases and J by 5 bases, with 12 bases of the junction left unmatched. CDR3 DNA sequence: TGTGCCAGCAGCCCAGAACCGGGACAGGGGAATCACGAGCAGTACTTC. This codes for CASSPEPGQGNHEQYF.

In its sample, this clone was seen a few times. The chain uses TRBV28 and TRBJ2-7; tentatively, D is TRBD1 (6 bases). The CDR3 covers 14 residues. Germline V gene sequence: CDR1 MDHEN, CDR2 SYDVKM. V dropped 5 bases and J dropped 1 base, with 12 bases sitting between them. The CDR3 nucleotides read TGTGCCAGCAGTGTGCCCCAGGGGTCCTACGAGCAGTACTTC. Its protein product is CASSVPQGSYEQYF.

The chain uses TRBV20-1 and TRBJ1-1; 9 bases match TRBD1. Germline CDR1 DFQATT, CDR2 SNEGSKA (reference sequence). The CDR3 is made up of 14 amino acids. The junction had 8 bases not matched to a gene; V was cut back by 3 bases and J by 6 bases. The CDR3 DNA sequence: TGCAGTGCTAGTCCAACAGGGGGCGCCTCTGAAGCTTTCTTT. Translating it yields CSASPTGGASEAFF.

V is TRBV4-1 and J is TRBJ1-5; D uncertain. V was cut by 0 bases and J by 2 bases, with 11 bases left in between. CDR3 length: 16 amino acids. Germline CDR1 reads MGHRA; CDR2 reads YSYEKL. The CDR3 protein is CASSQEIGLGNQPQHF. In DNA form, the CDR3 reads TGCGCCAGCAGCCAAGAGATCGGGTTGGGCAATCAGCCCCAGCATTTT.

The chain has TRBV6-4 and TRBJ1-2; D is undetermined. Germline V CDR1 and CDR2: MRHNA, SNTAGT. Trimming left V 3 bases short and J 7 bases short, with 15 bases between. The CDR3 totals 14 residues. The CDR3 nucleotides read TGTGCCAGCAGTGATAGTACGGACTTTCGTGGCTACACCTTC. This codes for CASSDSTDFRGYTF.

V and J are TRBV30 and TRBJ1-5; D gene ambiguous. CDR3 size: 14 residues. CDR1 and CDR2 from the germline V gene are GTSNPN and SVGIG (reference sequence). Trimming pared 2 bases from V and 3 bases from J, leaving 11 bases between. The CDR3 sequence is CAWSIARYNQPQHF. The CDR3 DNA reads as TGTGCCTGGAGTATCGCCAGGTACAATCAGCCCCAGCATTTT.

This clone was recorded once. The chain recombines TRBV5-1 with TRBJ1-6, with TRBD1 identical over 8 bases. Germline V gene data show CDR1 as SGHRS and CDR2 as YFSETQ. V was pared by 5 bases and J by 4 bases, with 5 bases of the junction left unmatched. The CDR3 runs to 15 residues. The CDR3 coding sequence is TGCGCCAGCAGTTTAGGACAGGGATATAATTCACCCCTCCACTTT. Translating it yields CASSLGQGYNSPLHF.

The rearrangement links TRBV6-6 to TRBJ1-1; D gene unclear. This CDR3 is 12 amino acids long. Germline CDR1 is MNHNY and CDR2 is SVGAGI (reference sequence). V dropped 2 bases and J dropped 11 bases, with 12 bases sitting between them. This CDR3 is CASSYEAVGAFF. The CDR3 DNA reads as TGTGCCAGCAGTTACGAGGCAGTCGGTGCTTTCTTT.

The chain uses TRBV27 and TRBJ1-5; D perhaps matches TRBD1 (6 bases). Trimming removed 6 bases at V and 2 bases at J, with 14 bases between. The CDR3 covers 15 residues. From germline, CDR1 is MNHEY and CDR2 SMNVEV (reference sequence). CDR3: CASRQGIVGNQPQHF. The DNA for the CDR3 is TGTGCCAGCAGACAGGGAATAGTGGGCAATCAGCCCCAGCATTTT.